This T cell receptor beta chain derives from a study of blood T cell repertoires in COVID-19 (dated by TCRdb to about 2020). For context, the study as a whole: The collaborator samples originated in the United States, Italy and Spain and spanned the acute and convalescent phases of COVID-19. The material from the prospective study consisted of cDNA or gDNA derived from T cells, B-cell-depleted T cells, or PBMCs. The dataset comprised deeply sampled blood TCRbeta repertoires from subjects exposed to, actively infected with, or recovered from COVID-19. The repertoires were made available in a free public database intended to serve as a resource for research on the immune response to SARS-CoV-2. Samples were obtained from the ongoing ImmuneRACE study (first 160 participants) and from 1,200 or so subjects provided by 6 global collaborators. The sample metadata nearly always contained a de-identified subject ID, COVID-19 status, age in years and sex. Where available, HLA class I and class II types were obtained from metadata supplied by the sample provider rather than from assay-based typing.

About this clone itself: Its antigen has not been determined. No much larger clonotype is one base removed from it; base qualities were not supplied.

Taken from cysteine to phenylalanine, the CDR3 has 12 residues. Kept here is only the CDR3 DNA, which spans 36 bases and is read in frame from base 1. Based on the germline V gene (reference sequence), the CDR1 and CDR2 sequences are SEHNR and FQNEAQ. Deletion took 2 bases off V and 3 bases off J, with a span of 5 bases between the germline ends. Broad study findings and their caveats: Clinical and demographic metadata were provided uncurated, with the amount varying by source and participant.

The immunoSEQ Assay, a bias-controlled multiplex PCR, was used to amplify TCRbeta CDR3 regions from genomic DNA. The original methods were these. Within the assay, amplification of reference gene primers was used to estimate how many nucleated cells each sample contained. To quantify the absolute abundance of each unique TCRbeta CDR3 rearrangement, sequence reads were collapsed and filtered. Productive Simpson clonality was computed per sample as the square root of Simpson's diversity index over productive rearrangements. TCRdb took over this immuneACCESS table, retaining in-frame rearrangements with V and J assigned. Such tables are incomplete; in checked studies, under half of the missing clones stem from an unresolved V gene, and the remainder is unexplained. V and J calls and clone size come straight from that table; D and trimming were deduced from the DNA. The sample profile shows about 97,000 clones; about nine tenths of them were found once. The ten largest account for 5% to 6.5% of the sample.

At one collaborating source in Seattle, patients were enrolled during active infection and were followed longitudinally through the course of disease. Each collaborating institution followed its own protocols to collect whole blood in K2EDTA tubes. For TCRbeta analysis, collaborator samples were shipped as frozen whole blood, as isolated PBMCs, or as DNA extracted from either sample type. The TCR was taken from a woman between 50 and 59 years old with COVID-19, enrolled during active disease. The sample consisted of peripheral blood. In this chain, TRBV7-9 is recombined with TRBJ2-7, with the D gene uncertain. The encoded CDR3 is CASSLIVYEQYF. The DNA reads as follows: TGTGCCAGCAGCTTAATAGTCTACGAGCAGTACTTC.